This TCR beta chain was obtained from a study of blood T cell repertoires in COVID-19. The assay was immunoSEQ multiplex PCR, and TCRdb's table has in-frame clones only and misses some. Of fewer than 250,000 clones detected, 85% appear once; the ten largest clones hold 0.95%. The source material was peripheral blood. This TCR was sampled from a man in his 60s with COVID-19, enrolled during active disease.

CDR3 loop: CASSFEGVDTGELFF. In DNA form, the CDR3 reads TGTGCCAGCAGTTTTGAGGGAGTGGACACCGGGGAGCTGTTTTTT. The chain combines TRBV28 with TRBJ2-2, with a weak D call TRBD2 (5 bases). The V end was cut by 3 bases, the J end by 3 bases, with 11 bases between. The CDR3 spans 15 residues. CDR1 MDHEN and CDR2 SYDVKM come from the germline V gene.